Listed here is a single TCR beta chain. Which antigen it targets is not known. Per-nucleotide qualities are absent, and no much larger clonotype sits a single base away. The data were taken from a study of PD-1 blockade in mismatch repair-deficient tumors (dated 2017 in TCRdb). In the study overall: Between late 2013 and September 2016, the trial enrolled roughly 80 consecutive patients with about eleven types of mismatch repair-deficient cancer, all of whom had received prior treatment and were progressing. Tumor-associated T cell clones in the peripheral blood of patients responding to PD-1 blockade were tracked using deep sequencing of TCR CDR3 regions.

For each enrolled patient, mismatch repair deficiency was established using either polymerase chain reaction or immunohistochemistry. TCR sequencing was carried out for a few patients who responded to pembrolizumab therapy. In the phase II trial, pembrolizumab PD-1 blockade was tested prospectively in advanced mismatch repair-deficient cancers, no matter which tissue of origin the cancers came from. Serial peripheral blood T cell samples were collected before and at multiple times after starting PD-1 blockade. Blood sampling times were expressed in weeks after the first pembrolizumab dose. The method behind the library was the immunoSEQ multiplex PCR assay. In its TCRdb copy, this immuneACCESS table keeps in-frame sequences only and misses some clones. Where compared with another copy, unresolved V genes explain less than half of these, and the others have no known cause. Recorded for this sample are about 120,000 clones; about three quarters of them occurred a single time. Roughly 4.8% of the sample is taken by the ten largest.

V loses 5 bases, J loses 6 bases, and the germline ends lie 22 bases apart. The germline V gene supplies CDR1 SGHVS and CDR2 FQNEAQ. The CDR3, from cysteine to phenylalanine, totals 16 residues. Left in the record is the CDR3 DNA by itself, 48 bases read in frame from the first base. Overall study outcomes, separate from this receptor: Tumor-resident clones, often undetectable in blood before treatment, expanded rapidly after pembrolizumab and then contracted, generally before radiologic responses.

The material was peripheral blood, obtained 60 weeks after starting pembrolizumab. The sequence derives from an adult with mismatch repair-deficient cancer. The chain couples TRBV7-8 to TRBJ1-2; TRBD1 is a weak D gene call, 6 bases matching. CDR3 protein: CASSLSARPPGDGYTF. In nucleotide form, the sequence is TGTGCCAGCAGCCTCTCCGCTAGGCCGCCAGGGGATGGCTACACCTTC.